These 5 T cell receptor beta chains originate from one sample sequenced in a study of CXCR3-negative and CXCR3-positive naive CD8 T cells. Findings and limits, study-wide: Comparison of naive cells showed more hydrophobic TRB CDR3s in CXCR3-positive than in CXCR3-negative naive cells.

Their specific antigens are unknown. The TRB libraries of cDNA were built by UMI-labeled 5' RACE. TCRdb reprocessed the 5' RACE reads and stores each CDR3 protein as one record, lacking DNA. The sample includes about 98,000 distinct CDR3 sequences. The sample comprised naive CXCR3+ CD8+ T cells from blood. Stated subset: CD45RO-CCR7+CD27+CD95- naive CD8+ T cells expressing CXCR3 (TNR3+). Every receptor here comes from a human donor in good health. Some clones in this sample may be carry-over from other donors' samples.

The chain uses TRBV7-8 and TRBJ1-1. CDR1 and CDR2 (germline): SGHVS, FQNEAQ. The CDR3 sequence is 12 residues long. CDR3 sequence reads: CASSPRPTEAFF.

CDR3 loop: CSASGLSSEQFF. The chain employs TRBV29-1 and TRBJ2-1. This CDR3 comprises 12 residues. CDR1 is SQVTM and CDR2 is ANQGSEA in the germline V gene.

The chain carries TRBV10-3 and TRBJ2-6. Germline CDR1 is ENHRY and CDR2 is SYGVKD. CDR3 length: 12 residues. CDR3 sequence reads: CAIHSGANVLSF.

The rearrangement joins TRBV12-3 or TRBV12-4 to TRBJ2-5. The CDR3 length is 11 residues. The CDR3 is CASSLRETQYF.

This chain joins TRBV28 and TRBJ1-2; the TCRdb call, TRBD1, lacks DNA for checking. The CDR3 has 12 amino acids. Per germline, CDR1 MDHEN and CDR2 SYDVKM. The CDR3 loop is CASRDGSYGYTF.